The next 12 T cell receptor beta chains were all read from a single sample in a study of cytomegalovirus exposure and HLA in healthy donors. PCR employed 60 Vbeta and 13 Jbeta primers. Repertoires were generated with immunoSEQ multiplex PCR, while TCRdb's copy carries only in-frame clones and drops some. The sample contains around 190,000 clones, 70% to 80% of which appear only once. Sequenced input: PBMCs. These receptors were taken from a woman between 25 and 40 years old in good health and CMV-seronegative.

The V gene is TRBV6-6, the J gene TRBJ2-7; TRBD1 is a possible D gene (6 bases). V lost 6 bases and J 2 bases, leaving 14 bases between the germline ends. The CDR3 covers 14 residues. Per germline, CDR1 MNHNY and CDR2 SVGAGI (reference sequence). Here the CDR3 DNA reads TGTGCCAGCAGCCGCAGGGGTTCACCCTACGAGCAGTACTTC. This encodes CASSRRGSPYEQYF.

The chain joins TRBV20-1 to TRBJ2-3; TRBD2 might be the D (6 bases). Looked up from germline, CDR1 is DFQATT and CDR2 is SNEGSKA (reference sequence). V lost 5 bases, J lost 12 bases, and 15 bases lay in between. This CDR3 is built from 11 residues. The CDR3 loop reads CSALDLRGQYF. The CDR3 nucleotides are TGCAGTGCTTTGGACCTGCGGGGTCAGTATTTT.

Only one count was recorded for this clone. V usage is TRBV30 and J usage is TRBJ2-7; D is perhaps TRBD2 (6 bases). Trimming took 2 bases from V and 2 from J, leaving 13 bases between them. The CDR3 is 14 residues long. Looked up from germline, CDR1 is GTSNPN and CDR2 is SVGIG (reference sequence). In DNA form, the CDR3 reads TGTGCCTGGAGTCGCGGGACGGTTACCTACGAGCAGTACTTC. Its protein product is CAWSRGTVTYEQYF.

The rearrangement uses TRBV19 and TRBJ1-1, with 9 bases that match TRBD1. With 5 bases clipped from V and 6 bases from J, the junction kept 7 bases outside the gene matches. CDR1 is LNHDA, CDR2 SQIVND, per germline (reference sequence). The CDR3 is 14 amino acids. The CDR3 reads CASSFTGGVPEAFF. The CDR3 nucleotides read TGTGCCAGTAGTTTTACAGGGGGCGTTCCTGAAGCTTTCTTT.

The rearrangement links TRBV28 to TRBJ2-2; possible D gene TRBD1, 6 bases. Germline CDR1 MDHEN, CDR2 SYDVKM. This CDR3 comprises 16 residues. Between the trimmed V and J ends, which lost 6 bases and 5 bases, there was a span of 19 bases. The CDR3 protein is CASSRNPGQRTGELFF. CDR3 coding DNA: TGTGCCAGCAGCCGCAACCCGGGACAACGGACCGGGGAGCTGTTTTTT.

This clone was seen a few times. V gene TRBV5-6 combines with J gene TRBJ2-3; weak D call: TRBD2 (6 bases). Germline CDR1 reads SGHDT; CDR2 reads YYEEEE. V was cut by 2 bases and J by 4 bases, with 11 bases left in between. The CDR3 spans 14 residues. The CDR3 bases are TGTGCCAGCAGCTTTTCGGGAGTGGCAGATACGCAGTATTTT. Translated, it gives CASSFSGVADTQYF.

Only one count was recorded for this clone. The V gene is TRBV19, the J gene TRBJ2-1; 9 positions match TRBD2. The J segment lost 8 bases and the V segment lost 3 bases, leaving 8 bases of the junction unmatched. Germline V CDR1 and CDR2: LNHDA, SQIVND (reference sequence). The CDR3 loop spans 15 amino acids. The CDR3, as DNA: TGTGCCAGTAGTATCGGTCTAGCGGGACTGGATGAGCAGTTCTTC. Protein sequence: CASSIGLAGLDEQFF.

The V and J genes are TRBV7-9 and TRBJ2-5; 13 nucleotides align to TRBD2. This CDR3 is built from 15 residues. Trimming at V came to 5 bases and at J to 5 bases, leaving 5 bases not matched to a gene. Germline CDR1 reads SEHNR; CDR2 reads FQNEAQ (reference sequence). CDR3 in amino acids: CASSIGLAGVETQYF. DNA of the CDR3: TGTGCCAGCAGCATCGGACTAGCGGGGGTTGAGACCCAGTACTTC.

The J gene is TRBJ2-5, the V gene TRBV10-3; D uncertain. Germline assignment: CDR1 ENHRY and CDR2 SYGVKD. This CDR3 is 15 amino acids long. Trimming took 0 bases from V and 2 from J, leaving 10 bases between them. CDR3 nucleotides: TGTGCCATCAGTGAGTCGCTACTCCCACAAGAGACCCAGTACTTC. It codes for CAISESLLPQETQYF.

This sequence joins TRBV30 and TRBJ2-3; maybe TRBD1 (6 bases). Germline CDR1 is GTSNPN and CDR2 is SVGIG (reference sequence). The CDR3 totals 15 residues. V lost 4 bases to trimming and J lost 3 bases, with 17 bases between them. In DNA, the CDR3 is TGTGCCTGGAATTCAGGGGTAGGGGGTACAGATACGCAGTATTTT. This encodes CAWNSGVGGTDTQYF.

The gene calls are TRBV28 and TRBJ1-1; a possible D gene is TRBD1 (5 bases). This CDR3 spans 14 amino acids. CDR1 is MDHEN and CDR2 is SYDVKM in the germline V gene. Trimming shortened V by 6 bases and J by 11 bases, and 22 bases separated the two germline ends. The CDR3 nucleotides are TGTGCCAGCAGCCTCCCGGGGGAAGGTATCAGGGCTTTCTTT. Translated: CASSLPGEGIRAFF.

Points on this clone: The junction departs from the called germline gene at one end, perhaps through a read error. The chain has TRBV27 and TRBJ1-2; 7 nucleotides agree with TRBD1. The CDR3 sequence is 13 residues long. The V gene's germline CDR1 is MNHEY and CDR2 SMNVEV (reference sequence). In DNA, the CDR3 is TGTGCCAGCAGTTCGACAGGGTTAAATGGCTACCCCTTC. Translated: CASSSTGLNGYPF.